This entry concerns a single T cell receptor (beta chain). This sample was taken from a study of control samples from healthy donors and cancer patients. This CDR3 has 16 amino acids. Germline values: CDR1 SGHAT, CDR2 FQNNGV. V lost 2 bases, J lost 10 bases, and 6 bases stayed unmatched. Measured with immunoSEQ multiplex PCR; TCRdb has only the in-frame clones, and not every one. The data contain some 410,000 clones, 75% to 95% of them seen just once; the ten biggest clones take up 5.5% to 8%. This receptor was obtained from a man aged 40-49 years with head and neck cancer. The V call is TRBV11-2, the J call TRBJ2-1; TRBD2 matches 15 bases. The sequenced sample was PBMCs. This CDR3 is CASSLFGLAGGREQFF. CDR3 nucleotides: TGTGCCAGCAGCTTATTTGGACTAGCGGGGGGGAGGGAGCAGTTCTTC.